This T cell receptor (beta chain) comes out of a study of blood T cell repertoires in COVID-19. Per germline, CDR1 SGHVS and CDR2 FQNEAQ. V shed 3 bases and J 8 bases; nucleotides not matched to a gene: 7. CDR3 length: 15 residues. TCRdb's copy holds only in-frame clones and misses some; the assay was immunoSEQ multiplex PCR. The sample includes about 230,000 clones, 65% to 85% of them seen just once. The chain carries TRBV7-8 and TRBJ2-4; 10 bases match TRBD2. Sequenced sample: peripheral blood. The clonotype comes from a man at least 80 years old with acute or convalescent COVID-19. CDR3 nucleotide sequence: TGTGCCAGCAGCTTGGATGGGACTAGCGTGGACATTCAGTACTTC. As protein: CASSLDGTSVDIQYF.